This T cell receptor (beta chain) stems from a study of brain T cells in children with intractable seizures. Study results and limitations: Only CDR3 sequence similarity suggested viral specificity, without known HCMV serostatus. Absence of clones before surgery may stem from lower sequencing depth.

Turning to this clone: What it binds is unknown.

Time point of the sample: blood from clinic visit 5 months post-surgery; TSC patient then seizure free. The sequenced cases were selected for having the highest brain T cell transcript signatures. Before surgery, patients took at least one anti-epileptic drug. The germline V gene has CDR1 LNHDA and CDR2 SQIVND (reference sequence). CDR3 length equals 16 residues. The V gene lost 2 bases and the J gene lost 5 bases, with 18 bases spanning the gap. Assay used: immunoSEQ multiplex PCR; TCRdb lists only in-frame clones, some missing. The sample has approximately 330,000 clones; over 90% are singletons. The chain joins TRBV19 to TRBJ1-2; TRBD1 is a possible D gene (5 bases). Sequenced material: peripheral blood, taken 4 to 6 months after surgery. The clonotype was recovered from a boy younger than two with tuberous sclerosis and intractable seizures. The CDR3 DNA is TGTGCCAGTAGTATATCAGGAGACAGATTGGGGTATGGCTACACCTTC. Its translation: CASSISGDRLGYGYTF.